This passage covers 16 T cell receptor beta chains from one sample sequenced in a study of shared clonotypes between healthy human individuals (dated by TCRdb to between 2020 and 2021). Library prep was done by the immunoSEQ multiplex PCR assay. TCRdb mirrors the immuneACCESS table, restricted to in-frame sequences. Some clones are absent from its copies; in checked studies, under half trace to an unresolved V gene, and the reason for the others is unknown. Across this sample there are roughly 2.1 million clones, with 85% to 95% seen only once. 1.7% of the sample is taken by the ten largest. CD8 naive samples were CD45RO-negative cells positively selected for CCR7, giving a CD45RA+CCR7+ population that excluded TemRA cells. Sequenced: naive CD8+ T cells from PBMCs. The cell subset or site label, as the study defines it: CD45RA+CCR7+. These receptors all come from a man aged 18 to 30 in good health. Some clones in this sample may be carry-over from other donors' samples.

This clone has just a few counts. The chain employs TRBV2 and TRBJ1-2, with 8 bases matching TRBD1. J lost 3 bases, V lost 7 bases, and 10 bases had no gene match. The CDR3 loop spans 15 amino acids. From germline, CDR1 is SNHLY and CDR2 FYNNEI. CDR3 region: CASIGPGTGDYGYTF. DNA for the CDR3: TGTGCCAGCATTGGGCCCGGGACAGGTGACTATGGCTACACCTTC.

The chain combines TRBV6-4 with TRBJ2-1, with a weak D call TRBD1 (5 bases). Trimming removed 5 bases from V and 0 bases from J, with 11 bases in between. This CDR3 is 15 amino acids long. In germline, CDR1 is MRHNA, CDR2 SNTAGT. CDR3 in amino acids: CASSPDISSYNEQFF. The CDR3, as DNA: TGTGCCAGCAGTCCGGACATCAGCTCCTACAATGAGCAGTTCTTC.

This chain joins TRBV5-1 and TRBJ2-2; TRBD2 matches 7 bases. The J segment lost 1 base and the V segment lost 0 bases, leaving 6 bases of the junction unmatched. This CDR3 has 17 residues. Germline loops: CDR1 SGHRS, CDR2 YFSETQ. CDR3 nucleotide sequence: TGCGCCAGCAGCTTGGTTATGCTAGCGGTGAACACCGGGGAGCTGTTTTTT. This translates into CASSLVMLAVNTGELFF.

This clone occurred a few times. The rearrangement joins TRBV7-9 to TRBJ1-4, with 8 bases aligning to TRBD1. This CDR3 contains 14 residues. V lost 5 bases to trimming and J lost 7 bases; unmatched junction nucleotides: 6. CDR1 is SEHNR, CDR2 FQNEAQ, per germline (reference sequence). CDR3 loop: CASSKGQAGEKLFF. CDR3 sequence (DNA): TGTGCCAGCAGCAAGGGACAGGCCGGTGAAAAACTGTTTTTT.

V and J are TRBV4-2 and TRBJ2-7, with D perhaps TRBD1 or TRBD2 (6 bases each). The V gene's germline CDR1 is LGHNA and CDR2 YNFKEQ. CDR3 length: 19 amino acids. V shed 0 bases and J shed 5 bases, with 26 bases lying between them. CDR3 region: CASSQEPPRELSGVNEQYF. The CDR3 DNA is TGTGCCAGCAGCCAAGAACCCCCCCGGGAGTTATCAGGGGTCAACGAGCAGTACTTC.

A remark on this clone: The sample has other DNA sequences that encode this CDR3 too. DNA of the CDR3: TGTGCCACCAGCAGAGGAACCGGGGGCTACGAGCAGTACTTC. It specifies CATSRGTGGYEQYF. V and J are TRBV15 and TRBJ2-7; D possibly corresponds to TRBD2 (6 bases). Germline V lookup: CDR1 LNHNV, CDR2 YYDKDF (reference sequence). V lost 1 base and J lost 3, with 10 bases in between. The CDR3 runs to 14 residues.

The chain has TRBV7-6 and TRBJ2-7, with 7 bases identical to TRBD2. V lost 5 bases, J lost 1 base, and 14 bases stayed unmatched. CDR1 SGHVS and CDR2 FNYEAQ come from the germline V gene. The CDR3 spans 17 residues. The DNA of the CDR3 is TGTGCCAGCAGCCCCCGGGGTGGGGGAGGGAGGTCCTACGAGCAGTACTTC. Translation: CASSPRGGGGRSYEQYF.

The chain links TRBV7-2 to TRBJ2-4; perhaps D is TRBD1 or TRBD2 (5 bases each). V was trimmed by 5 bases and J by 8 bases, leaving 19 bases between them. The CDR3 extends over 15 amino acids. Germline CDR1 reads SGHTA; CDR2 reads FQGNSA. This CDR3 reads CASSPTGPRRDIQYF. CDR3 sequence (DNA): TGTGCCAGCAGCCCCACGGGGCCACGAAGGGACATTCAGTACTTC.

The chain links TRBV9 to TRBJ2-2, with D hard to call. CDR3 length: 15 residues. Germline loops: CDR1 SGDLS, CDR2 YYNGEE. Trimming cost V 0 bases and J 0 bases, with 6 bases left between them. The CDR3 loop is CASSVGPPNTGELFF. CDR3 DNA sequence: TGTGCCAGCAGCGTAGGTCCCCCGAACACCGGGGAGCTGTTTTTT.

The chain links TRBV28 to TRBJ1-5; D is unclear. Germline values: CDR1 MDHEN, CDR2 SYDVKM. The CDR3 extends over 14 amino acids. Trimming cost V 7 bases and J 0 bases, with 10 bases left between them. DNA for the CDR3: TGTGCCAGCACCAAAACTACTAGCAATCAGCCCCAGCATTTT. Protein sequence: CASTKTTSNQPQHF.

Only one count was recorded for this clone. The rearrangement joins TRBV10-3 to TRBJ2-1; TRBD2 matches 8 bases. The CDR3 runs 15 residues. Looked up from germline, CDR1 is ENHRY and CDR2 is SYGVKD. The junction had 8 bases not matched to a gene; V was cut back by 3 bases and J by 7 bases. The CDR3 nucleotides are TGTGCCATCAGTGAAGGAGCGGGAGTAGCAAATGAGCAGTTCTTC. It specifies CAISEGAGVANEQFF.

The CDR3 loop reads CASSSRTSGGEQFF. The CDR3 DNA sequence: TGTGCCAGCAGCTCAAGGACTAGCGGAGGAGAGCAGTTCTTC. The genes are TRBV11-2 and TRBJ2-1; 10 bases match TRBD2. The CDR3 is made up of 14 amino acids. Germline lookup yields CDR1 SGHAT and CDR2 FQNNGV. The trim removed 4 bases at V and 10 bases at J, leaving 7 bases unmatched.

The chain recombines TRBV7-9 with TRBJ2-1, with 7 positions matching TRBD2. This CDR3 has 15 amino acids. The V and J ends lost 6 bases and 12 bases, in that order; junction bases with no gene match: 17. CDR1 and CDR2 (germline): SEHNR, FQNEAQ (reference sequence). The CDR3 region has the DNA TGTGCCAGCAGACTTAGTACTAGCGACCCCACTGCGCAGTTCTTC. Translated, it gives CASRLSTSDPTAQFF. Full variable domain (remainder filled in from reference TRBV7-9 and TRBJ2-1): DTGVSQNPRHKITKRGQNVTFRCDPISEHNRLYWYRQTLGQGPEFLTYFQNEAQLEKSRLLSDRFSAERPKGSFSTLEIQRTEQGDSAMYLCASRLSTSDPTAQFFGPGTRLTVL.

The J gene is TRBJ1-1, the V gene TRBV7-8; unclear D gene. Germline V gives CDR1 SGHVS, CDR2 FQNEAQ. The CDR3 loop spans 13 amino acids. V was pared by 5 bases and J by 6 bases, with 13 bases between. The CDR3 sequence: CASSPNSAPEAFF. The CDR3 region has the DNA TGTGCCAGCAGCCCGAACAGCGCACCTGAAGCTTTCTTT. The full variable domain, its missing parts supplied by reference TRBV7-8 and TRBJ1-1, is GAGVSQSPRYKVAKRGQDVALRCDPISGHVSLFWYQQALGQGPEFLTYFQNEAQLDKSGLPSDRFFAERPEGSVSTLKIQRTQQEDSAVYLCASSPNSAPEAFFGQGTRLTVV.

The rearrangement joins TRBV9 to TRBJ2-1, with D hard to call. With 1 base removed from V and 8 bases from J, the gap between germline ends came to 16 bases. CDR3 length: 15 residues. Per the germline V gene, CDR1 is SGDLS and CDR2 is YYNGEE. In DNA form, the CDR3 reads TGTGCCAGCAGCGTATGGGTAGGCGTCAAGGATGAGCAGTTCTTC. The encoded protein is CASSVWVGVKDEQFF.

The chain recombines TRBV6-6 with TRBJ2-7; 11 nucleotides line up with TRBD2. This CDR3 region has 16 residues. V lost 4 bases, J lost 1 base, and 6 bases stayed unmatched. Germline assignment: CDR1 MNHNY and CDR2 SVGAGI (reference sequence). The CDR3 is CASSSASGRRSYEQYF. The CDR3, as DNA: TGTGCCAGCAGTTCCGCTAGCGGGAGGCGTTCCTACGAGCAGTACTTC.